This TCR beta chain comes out of a study of T cell responses to AZD1222 COVID-19 vaccine (dated by TCRdb to the early 2020s). Looking at the study overall: Because spike-specific TCR depth and breadth did not differ between the two schedules, AZD1222 recipients who got a second dose at roughly 4 weeks were pooled with those who got a second dose at roughly 12 weeks. A total of 233 trial participants underwent TCR sequencing, of whom about 200 received two doses of AZD1222 and about 26 received two doses of the MenACWY control vaccine. Trial participants were enrolled into age subgroups of 18-55, 56-69 and 70-plus years, which contained approximately 150, 30 and 60 TCR-sequenced participants, respectively. What the study reported, not specific to this receptor: No day 14 peak-response samples were available, so repertoires were characterized only after the peak T cell response. The whole spike protein was spanned by vaccine-associated CD4 TCRs, and dominant responses were seen in regions 160-218 and 743-854. Conclusions about previously exposed vaccinees are limited, since just five to seven AZD1222 recipients were seropositive for SARS-CoV-2 at baseline. Participants were mostly white British and included more females than males, and it was suggested by the authors that clonal diversity may have been underestimated. The 56-69-year group was small, and its depth increase did not reach significance, likely because of low power. Reportedly, close to half of the unique spike-specific TCRs recognized epitopes lying outside the regions that are mutated in the B.1.351 and B.1.1.7 variants. Spike-specific TCR breadth and depth rose significantly after two AZD1222 doses compared with day 0 and with MenACWY recipients.

The CDR3 regions of human TCRbeta chains were analyzed by immunosequencing. In the authors' own workflow: Repertoire TCRs were matched against a reference library of SARS-CoV-2-specific TCRs generated with the MIRA antigen-specificity platform. Breadth was defined as the fraction of unique TCRs that were SARS-CoV-2-associated, and depth was defined as the fraction of total T cells that were SARS-CoV-2-associated. Using the MIRA data, every spike-specific TCR was mapped to the spike region that the TCR reacted to and assigned to either a CD4 or a CD8 class. Log10-transformed breadth and depth values were compared by one-way ANOVA with Sidak's multiple comparisons tests. As stored in TCRdb, this immuneACCESS dataset retains in-frame rearrangements with V and J assigned. A fraction of the clones does not appear; measured against another copy, unresolved V genes explain less than half of the discrepancy, and the remainder lacks a known reason. V, J and clone size are taken as reported in that table, and D and trimming were inferred from the DNA itself. In this sample the table shows about 130,000 clones, about nine tenths of which occur a single time. 4% to 5.5% of the sample goes to the ten largest clones.

The sample's time point label is to be understood as: baseline before first vaccination. Vaccinee samples were obtained from the UK trials COV001 and COV002, which included a single-blind randomized controlled phase 2/3 trial of AZD1222 (ChAdOx1 nCoV-19) in healthy adults. Trial participant PBMC samples were collected at day 0 and day 28 after the second dose for TCRbeta chain sequencing. In regard to this clone: Its cognate antigen has yet to be identified. Within one base of it there is no much larger clone, and no base qualities were kept.

Its CDR3 holds 16 amino acids, cysteine through phenylalanine. Solely the CDR3 DNA is kept, with 48 bases framed from the first base. CDR1 and CDR2, looked up from the germline V gene, are SGHRS and YFSETQ. V sheds 0 bases and J sheds 0 bases, leaving 10 bases between their ends. This sequence uses TRBV5-1 and TRBJ2-1; the best D guess is TRBD2, with 5 bases matching. The source of this sequence is an adult in good health. Sequencing used peripheral blood, obtained on day 0 of AZD1222 vaccination. The CDR3 region reads CASSLAGISSYNEQFF. Read as DNA, the sequence is TGCGCCAGCAGCTTGGCCGGGATTAGCTCCTACAATGAGCAGTTCTTC.